This TCR beta chain originates from a study of T-cell reconstitution after alpha-beta-depleted transplantation in children. Study outcomes and limitations: The study traced high day-60 TCRbeta diversity in some patients to surviving recipient T cells and thymic progenitors. At the one-year point after transplant, T-cell counts and TCRbeta diversity were found to come mostly from T cells that had been newly produced. Reportedly, roughly two months post-transplant, alpha-beta T cells arose from several hundred expanded graft clones.

Preparing the TCRbeta library involved the use of unique molecular identifiers. In TCRdb, the PCR reads were re-called with MiXCR into one record per CDR3 protein. This sample carries 700,000 to 950,000 distinct CDR3 sequences, 15% to 20% of them seen once, and the ten largest clones take under 6%. This clonotype was observed a handful of times. The target antigen is unknown. This CDR3 is 17 amino acids long. V gave up 3 bases and J gave up 0 bases, with 15 bases separating them. The TCR originated in a male patient younger than 18 who had a stem cell transplant for acute lymphoblastic leukemia, so the T cells may come from the graft donor. The chain couples TRBV12-3 or TRBV12-4 to TRBJ1-3; possibly TRBD1 for D (5 bases). Here the sequenced sample was PBMCs, mostly from graft donor cells, taken 360 days after TCRalphabeta/CD19-depleted stem cell transplant. Written as DNA, the CDR3 is TGTGCCAGCAGTTTCCGCCAGGGTTTGGGCTCTGGAAACACCATATATTTT. Protein: CASSFRQGLGSGNTIYF.